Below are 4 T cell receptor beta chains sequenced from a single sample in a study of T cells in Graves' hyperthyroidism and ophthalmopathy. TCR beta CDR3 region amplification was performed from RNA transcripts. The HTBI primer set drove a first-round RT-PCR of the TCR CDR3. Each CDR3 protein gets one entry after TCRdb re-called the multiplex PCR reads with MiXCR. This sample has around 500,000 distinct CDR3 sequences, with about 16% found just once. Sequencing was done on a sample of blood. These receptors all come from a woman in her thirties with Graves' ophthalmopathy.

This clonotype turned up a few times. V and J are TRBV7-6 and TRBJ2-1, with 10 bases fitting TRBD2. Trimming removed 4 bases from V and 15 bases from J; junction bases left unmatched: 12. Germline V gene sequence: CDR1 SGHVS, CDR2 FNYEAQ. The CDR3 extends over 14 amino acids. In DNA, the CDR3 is TGTGCCAGCAGCTCCCCTCCATCTAGCGGGAGACTGTTCTTC. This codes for CASSSPPSSGRLFF.

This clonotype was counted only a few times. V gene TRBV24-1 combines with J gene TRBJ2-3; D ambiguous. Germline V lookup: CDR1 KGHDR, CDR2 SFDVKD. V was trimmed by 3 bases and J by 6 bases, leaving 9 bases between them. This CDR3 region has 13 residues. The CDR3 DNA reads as TGTGCCACCAGTGATACGCTCCCCGATACGCAGTATTTT. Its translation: CATSDTLPDTQYF.

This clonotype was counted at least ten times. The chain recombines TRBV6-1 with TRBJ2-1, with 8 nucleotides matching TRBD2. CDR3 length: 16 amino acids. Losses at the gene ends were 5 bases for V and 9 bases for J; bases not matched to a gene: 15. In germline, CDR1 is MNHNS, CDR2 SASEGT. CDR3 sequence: CASSKEAGGVGGEQFF. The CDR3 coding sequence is TGTGCCAGCAGTAAGGAGGCGGGAGGCGTAGGAGGTGAGCAGTTCTTC.

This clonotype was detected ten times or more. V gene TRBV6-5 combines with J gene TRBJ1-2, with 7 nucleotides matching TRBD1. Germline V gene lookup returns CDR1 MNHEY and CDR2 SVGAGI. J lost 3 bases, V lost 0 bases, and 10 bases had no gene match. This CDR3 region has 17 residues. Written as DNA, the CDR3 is TGTGCCAGCAGTTACTCGAAAGGTGGTCAGGGGGACTATGGCTACACCTTC. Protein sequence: CASSYSKGGQGDYGYTF.